Sequencing of this TCR beta chain was carried out in a study of T-cell reconstitution after alpha-beta-depleted transplantation in children. Comment on this clonotype: Its antigen remains unidentified.

Study-wide points: Among T cells one year after transplant, newly produced cells accounted for most counts and diversity. Reports say that about two months after transplant, the alpha-beta T cells came out of several hundred graft clones that had expanded.

J was trimmed by 9 bases and V by 5 bases; bases with no gene match: 11. The CDR3 is made up of 15 amino acids. CDR1 and CDR2 (germline): MDHEN, SYDVKM. Unique molecular identifiers were used in preparing the TCRbeta library. One entry per CDR3 protein results from TCRdb running MiXCR on the PCR reads. The data contain a few hundred thousand distinct CDR3 sequences, roughly a quarter of them singletons. The rearrangement uses TRBV28 and TRBJ2-5; the match to TRBD2 covers 11 bases. This specimen was PBMCs, taken before TCRalphabeta/CD19-depleted stem cell transplant. This sequence originates from a girl between 2 and 10 years old with Fanconi anemia, due to receive a stem cell transplant. CDR3 protein: CASSPLTSGVVAQYF. For the CDR3, the DNA is TGTGCCAGCAGTCCTCTGACTAGCGGGGTCGTGGCCCAGTACTTC.